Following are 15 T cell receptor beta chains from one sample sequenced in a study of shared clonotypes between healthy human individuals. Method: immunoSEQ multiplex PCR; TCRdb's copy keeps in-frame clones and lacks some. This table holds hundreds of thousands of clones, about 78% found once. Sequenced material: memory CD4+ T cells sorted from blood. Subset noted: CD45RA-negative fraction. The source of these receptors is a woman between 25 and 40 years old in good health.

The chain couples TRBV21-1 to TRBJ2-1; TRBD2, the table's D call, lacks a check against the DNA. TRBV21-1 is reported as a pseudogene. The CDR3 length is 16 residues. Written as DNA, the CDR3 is TGTGCCAGCAGCAAATTTCGTGGGCGGGCCTACAATGAGCAGTTCTTC. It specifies CASSKFRGRAYNEQFF.

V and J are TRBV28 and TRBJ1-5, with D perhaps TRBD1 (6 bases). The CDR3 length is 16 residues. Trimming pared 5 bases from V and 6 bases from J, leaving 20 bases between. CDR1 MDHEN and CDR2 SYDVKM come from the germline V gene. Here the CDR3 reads CASSPVEGGVFQPQHF. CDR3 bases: TGTGCCAGCAGTCCCGTCGAGGGGGGCGTATTTCAGCCCCAGCATTTT.

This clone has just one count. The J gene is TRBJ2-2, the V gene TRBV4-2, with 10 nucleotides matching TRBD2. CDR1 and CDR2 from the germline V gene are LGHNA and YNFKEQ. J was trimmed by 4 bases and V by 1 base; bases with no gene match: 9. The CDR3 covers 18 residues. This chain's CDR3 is CASSQGYIAGGTTGELFF. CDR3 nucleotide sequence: TGTGCCAGCAGCCAAGGATATATAGCGGGAGGTACCACCGGGGAGCTGTTTTTT.

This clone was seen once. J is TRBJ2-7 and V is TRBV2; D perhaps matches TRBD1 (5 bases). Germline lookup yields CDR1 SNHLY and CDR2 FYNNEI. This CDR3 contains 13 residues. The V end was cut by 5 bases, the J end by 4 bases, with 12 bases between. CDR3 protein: CASSRLDNYEQYF. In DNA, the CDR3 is TGTGCCAGCAGTAGGTTGGACAATTACGAGCAGTACTTC.

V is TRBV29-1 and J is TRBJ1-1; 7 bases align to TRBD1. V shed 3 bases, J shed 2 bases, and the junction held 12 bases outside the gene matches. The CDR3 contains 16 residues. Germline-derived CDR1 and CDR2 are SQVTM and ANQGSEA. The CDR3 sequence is CSVEGFRGPANTEAFF. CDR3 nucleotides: TGCAGCGTTGAGGGATTTAGGGGGCCGGCTAACACTGAAGCTTTCTTT.

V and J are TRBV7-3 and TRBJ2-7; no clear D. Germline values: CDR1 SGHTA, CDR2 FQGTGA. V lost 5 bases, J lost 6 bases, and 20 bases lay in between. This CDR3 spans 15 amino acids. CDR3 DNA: TGTGCCAGCAGCCCCAATCTCGGTCAAATATCCGAGCAGTACTTC. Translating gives CASSPNLGQISEQYF.

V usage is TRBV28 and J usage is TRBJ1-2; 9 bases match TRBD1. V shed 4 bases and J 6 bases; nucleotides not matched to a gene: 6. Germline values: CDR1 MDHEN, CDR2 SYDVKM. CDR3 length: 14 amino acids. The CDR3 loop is CASSSGTGQNGYTF. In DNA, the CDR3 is TGTGCCAGCAGTTCCGGGACAGGGCAGAATGGCTACACCTTC.

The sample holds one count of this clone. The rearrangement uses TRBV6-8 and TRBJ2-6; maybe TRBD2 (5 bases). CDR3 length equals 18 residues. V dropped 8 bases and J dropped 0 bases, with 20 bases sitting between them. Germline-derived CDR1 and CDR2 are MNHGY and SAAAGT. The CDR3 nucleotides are TGTGCCAGCCCAAGGCTGGCGGGCCAATCCTCTGGGGCCAACGTCCTGACTTTC. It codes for CASPRLAGQSSGANVLTF.

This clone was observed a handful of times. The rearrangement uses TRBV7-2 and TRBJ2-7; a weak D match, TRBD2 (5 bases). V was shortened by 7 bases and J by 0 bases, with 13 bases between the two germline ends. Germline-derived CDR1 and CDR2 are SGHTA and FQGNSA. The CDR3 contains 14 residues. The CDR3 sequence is CASTPSGLSYEQYF. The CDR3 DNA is TGTGCCAGCACCCCCTCTGGACTCTCCTACGAGCAGTACTTC.

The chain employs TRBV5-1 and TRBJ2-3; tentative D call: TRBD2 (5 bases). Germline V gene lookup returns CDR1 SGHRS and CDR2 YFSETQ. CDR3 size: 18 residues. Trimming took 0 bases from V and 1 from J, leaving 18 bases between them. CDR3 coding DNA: TGCGCCAGCAGCTTGGCCACAGCGGCGGTGATCGGCACAGATACGCAGTATTTT. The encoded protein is CASSLATAAVIGTDTQYF.

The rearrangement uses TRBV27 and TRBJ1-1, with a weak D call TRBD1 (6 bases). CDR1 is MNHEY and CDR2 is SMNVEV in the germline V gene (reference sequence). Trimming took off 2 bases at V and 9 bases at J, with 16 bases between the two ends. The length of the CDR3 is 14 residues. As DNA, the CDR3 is TGTGCCAGCAGTTTACAAGGACAGCATAGCAAAGCTTTCTTT. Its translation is CASSLQGQHSKAFF.

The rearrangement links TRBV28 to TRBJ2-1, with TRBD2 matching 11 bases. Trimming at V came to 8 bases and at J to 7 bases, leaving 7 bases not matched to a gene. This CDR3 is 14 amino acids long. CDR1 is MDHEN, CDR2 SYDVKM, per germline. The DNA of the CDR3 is TGTGCCAGCTCGTTGGGACTAGCGGTTAATGAGCAGTTCTTC. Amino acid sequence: CASSLGLAVNEQFF.

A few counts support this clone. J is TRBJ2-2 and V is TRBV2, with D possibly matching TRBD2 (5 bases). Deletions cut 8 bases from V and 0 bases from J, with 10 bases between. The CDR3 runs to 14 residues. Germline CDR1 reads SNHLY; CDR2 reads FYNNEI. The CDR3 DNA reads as TGTGCCAGCCTGGCAGCGGCGAACACCGGGGAGCTGTTTTTT. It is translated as CASLAAANTGELFF.

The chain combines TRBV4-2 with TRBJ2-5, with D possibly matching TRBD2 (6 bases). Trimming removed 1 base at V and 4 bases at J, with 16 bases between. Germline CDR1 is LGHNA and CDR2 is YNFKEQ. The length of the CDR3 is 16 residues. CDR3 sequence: CASSQGGGWVVETQYF. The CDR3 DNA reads TGTGCCAGCAGCCAAGGTGGAGGGTGGGTTGTAGAGACCCAGTACTTC.

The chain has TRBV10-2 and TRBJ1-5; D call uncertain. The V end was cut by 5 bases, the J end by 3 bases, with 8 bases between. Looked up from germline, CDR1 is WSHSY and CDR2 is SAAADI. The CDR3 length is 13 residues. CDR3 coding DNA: TGCGCCAGCAGTAAAGACGTCAATCAGCCCCAGCATTTT. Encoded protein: CASSKDVNQPQHF.